One sample yielded the 25 T cell receptor beta chains listed below, sequenced in a study of immune evolution from preneoplasia to lung adenocarcinoma. TCRdb's table, derived via immunoSEQ multiplex PCR, lists solely in-frame clones and lacks some. The data hold fewer than 50,000 clones, with under 80% observed a single time. Material: FFPE invasive lung adenocarcinoma tissue. These receptors all stem from a person aged 55 to 70 with lung adenocarcinoma.

The chain joins TRBV29-1 to TRBJ2-4; D may be TRBD1 or TRBD2 (6 bases each). CDR3 length: 14 residues. Germline lookup yields CDR1 SQVTM and CDR2 ANQGSEA. Between the trimmed V and J ends, which lost 6 bases and 8 bases, there was a span of 20 bases. The CDR3 is CSVAQGIGGDIQYF. CDR3 coding DNA: TGCAGCGTGGCACAGGGAATCGGGGGCGACATTCAGTACTTC. The variable domain in full, completed from reference TRBV29-1 and TRBJ2-4, reads SAVISQKPSRDICQRGTSLTIQCQVDSQVTMMFWYRQQPGQSLTLIATANQGSEATYESGFVIDKFPISRPNLTFSTLTVSNMSPEDSSIYLCSVAQGIGGDIQYFGAGTRLSVL.

The chain joins TRBV7-6 to TRBJ2-7, with D unresolved. Trimming pared 1 base from V and 6 bases from J, leaving 16 bases between. Germline assignment: CDR1 SGHVS and CDR2 FNYEAQ. CDR3 length: 15 amino acids. The CDR3 spells CASSLVANNPPEQYF. DNA of the CDR3: TGTGCCAGCAGCTTAGTCGCTAACAATCCCCCCGAGCAGTACTTC.

The genes are TRBV11-3 and TRBJ2-7; 7 bases line up with TRBD1. Germline V gene lookup returns CDR1 SGHNT and CDR2 YENEEA. The CDR3 extends over 13 amino acids. The J segment lost 5 bases and the V segment lost 5 bases, leaving 6 bases of the junction unmatched. The CDR3 loop is CASSLTGFHEQYF. CDR3 sequence (DNA): TGTGCCAGCAGCCTGACAGGGTTCCACGAGCAGTACTTC.

The chain carries TRBV7-9 and TRBJ2-2, with D uncertain. V lost 6 bases, J lost 3 bases, and 14 bases lay in between. The germline gives CDR1 SEHNR, CDR2 FQNEAQ (reference sequence). The CDR3 runs 15 residues. CDR3 region: CASRPKVLHTGELFF. In DNA, the CDR3 is TGTGCCAGCAGACCCAAGGTTCTACACACCGGGGAGCTGTTTTTT.

This clone was observed a handful of times. This sequence joins TRBV28 and TRBJ2-7; D gene ambiguous. CDR1 is MDHEN and CDR2 is SYDVKM in the germline V gene. The CDR3 covers 14 residues. V shed 6 bases and J shed 2 bases, with 14 bases lying between them. In DNA, the CDR3 is TGTGCCAGCAGCCCCATCCTGTCTACCTACGAGCAGTACTTC. This codes for CASSPILSTYEQYF.

As concerns this clone: The same CDR3 also results from other DNA sequences found in this sample. The V gene is TRBV30, the J gene TRBJ2-5; D is unclear. There are 12 residues in the CDR3. Per germline, CDR1 GTSNPN and CDR2 SVGIG (reference sequence). The V end lost 4 bases, the J end lost 0 bases, and 6 bases lay between the germline ends. CDR3 in amino acids: CAWKGNQETQYF. The CDR3 DNA reads as TGTGCCTGGAAGGGCAACCAAGAGACCCAGTACTTC.

The chain is built from TRBV29-1 and TRBJ2-7, with 7 bases identical to TRBD1. The germline V gene encodes CDR1 SQVTM and CDR2 ANQGSEA. J gave up 2 bases and V 6 bases, and 7 bases lay outside the gene matches. This CDR3 comprises 13 residues. CDR3 sequence reads: CSVPGQETYEQYF. The CDR3 coding sequence is TGCAGCGTCCCTGGACAGGAGACCTACGAGCAGTACTTC.

The chain has TRBV28 and TRBJ2-4, with D unclear. CDR1 and CDR2 (germline): MDHEN, SYDVKM. The ends were cut back, 3 bases at V and 5 bases at J, with 11 bases in the middle. The CDR3 is 14 amino acids. CDR3: CASSFSDGQNIQYF. CDR3 coding DNA: TGTGCCAGCAGTTTTTCGGACGGACAAAACATTCAGTACTTC. Combining the CDR3 with reference TRBV28 and TRBJ2-4 gives the whole variable domain DVKVTQSSRYLVKRTGEKVFLECVQDMDHENMFWYRQDPGLGLRLIYFSYDVKMKEKGDIPEGYSVSREKKERFSLILESASTNQTSMYLCASSFSDGQNIQYFGAGTRLSVL.

The chain combines TRBV28 with TRBJ2-3; 8 positions agree with TRBD1. This CDR3 region has 15 residues. Germline V lookup: CDR1 MDHEN, CDR2 SYDVKM. V lost 4 bases to trimming and J lost 5 bases; unmatched junction nucleotides: 8. CDR3 residues: CASSSNRGRRDTQYF. In DNA form, the CDR3 reads TGTGCCAGCAGTTCCAACAGGGGGAGGAGAGATACGCAGTATTTT.

The rearrangement links TRBV10-3 to TRBJ2-4; no definite D call. The CDR3 runs to 15 residues. V was trimmed by 0 bases and J by 4 bases, leaving 10 bases between them. Germline CDR1 reads ENHRY; CDR2 reads SYGVKD. The CDR3 nucleotides are TGTGCCATCAGTGAGTCGGCAGACCTGAAAAACATTCAGTACTTC. Protein product: CAISESADLKNIQYF.

The chain joins TRBV5-1 to TRBJ2-5, with D possibly being TRBD1 (6 bases). Per the germline V gene, CDR1 is SGHRS and CDR2 is YFSETQ. CDR3 size: 14 residues. V lost 2 bases and J 3 bases, leaving 11 bases between the germline ends. The CDR3 reads CASSFGRGKETQYF. CDR3 DNA sequence: TGCGCCAGCAGCTTCGGCAGGGGAAAAGAGACCCAGTACTTC.

In its sample, this clone was seen a few times. The chain employs TRBV16 and TRBJ2-5, with D hard to call. The CDR3 is 14 residues long. From germline, CDR1 is KGHSY and CDR2 FQNENV. The V end was cut by 3 bases, the J end by 1 base, with 9 bases between. The CDR3 DNA sequence: TGTGCCAGCAGCCATCCGAGGTTCCAAGAGACCCAGTACTTC. Residues: CASSHPRFQETQYF.

This clone was counted between two and nine times. J is TRBJ1-1 and V is TRBV6-6; D perhaps matches TRBD1 (6 bases). The CDR3 has 15 residues. The germline V gene has CDR1 MNHNY and CDR2 SVGAGI (reference sequence). Trimming stripped 4 bases from V and 4 bases from J, with 16 bases between. The CDR3 sequence: CASSSEYRAATEAFF. CDR3 nucleotides: TGTGCCAGCAGTTCAGAATACAGGGCGGCCACTGAAGCTTTCTTT.

This clone appeared once. This chain connects TRBV7-3 to TRBJ2-1; maybe TRBD2 (5 bases). The germline V gene encodes CDR1 SGHTA and CDR2 FQGTGA. CDR3 length equals 14 residues. Trimming removed 3 bases at V and 4 bases at J, with 10 bases between. The CDR3 DNA reads as TGTGCCAGCAGCTTTTTACCGGGATACAATGAGCAGTTCTTC. Its protein product is CASSFLPGYNEQFF.

Written as DNA, the CDR3 is TGTGCCAGCAGCCAAAGGGCAGCAGATACGCAGTATTTT. Its protein product is CASSQRAADTQYF. The gene calls are TRBV2 and TRBJ2-3; the D is unclear. Per germline, CDR1 SNHLY and CDR2 FYNNEI. V lost 6 bases, J lost 4 bases, and 11 bases lay in between. The CDR3 runs to 13 residues.

The chain uses TRBV10-3 and TRBJ2-1; D is unresolved. This CDR3 has 12 residues. Germline V CDR1 and CDR2: ENHRY, SYGVKD. V lost 4 bases and J lost 3, with 4 bases in between. The DNA of the CDR3 is TGTGCCATCAGTGGCCGCTACAATGAGCAGTTCTTC. It is translated as CAISGRYNEQFF.

This chain links TRBV7-2 with TRBJ2-5, with D possibly being TRBD2 (5 bases). V was pared by 4 bases and J by 5 bases, with 11 bases between. CDR3 length equals 13 residues. Per the germline V gene, CDR1 is SGHTA and CDR2 is FQGNSA. This CDR3 reads CASSSEVWETQYF. The CDR3 DNA reads TGTGCCAGCAGCTCGGAGGTTTGGGAGACCCAGTACTTC.

This clone was seen only once. Here the CDR3 DNA reads TGTGCCAGCTCACCAGTAGGCCATGAGCAGTTCTTC. This codes for CASSPVGHEQFF. The chain couples TRBV18 to TRBJ2-1; D is unresolved. The germline V gene has CDR1 KGHSH and CDR2 LQKENI. The ends were cut back, 2 bases at V and 8 bases at J, with 7 bases in the middle. This CDR3 is 12 amino acids long.

The V gene is TRBV28, the J gene TRBJ1-1, with 9 nucleotides matching TRBD1. Looked up from germline, CDR1 is MDHEN and CDR2 is SYDVKM. The CDR3 runs 14 residues. J lost 1 base, V lost 4 bases, and 1 base had no gene match. The CDR3 nucleotides read TGTGCCAGCAGTTCGGGACAGGGGAACACTGAAGCTTTCTTT. It codes for CASSSGQGNTEAFF.

This clone was found a few times. This chain uses TRBV6-6 with TRBJ2-7, with 13 bases identical to TRBD2. With V trimmed by 6 bases and J by 6 bases, 11 bases remained unmatched. CDR1 and CDR2 from the germline V gene are MNHNY and SVGAGI (reference sequence). This CDR3 region has 16 residues. CDR3: CASRPGLAGVLGEQYF. Written as DNA, the CDR3 is TGTGCCAGCAGACCCGGACTAGCGGGAGTTTTGGGCGAGCAGTACTTC.

The chain has TRBV28 and TRBJ2-5; D perhaps matches TRBD1 (6 bases). This CDR3 has 14 amino acids. Germline assignment: CDR1 MDHEN and CDR2 SYDVKM. V lost 4 bases, J lost 5 bases, and 14 bases lay in between. Here the CDR3 reads CASSSQQGGETQYF. Here the CDR3 DNA reads TGTGCCAGCAGTTCACAACAGGGCGGGGAGACCCAGTACTTC.

The V and J genes are TRBV5-1 and TRBJ1-1, with D unclear. CDR1 is SGHRS and CDR2 is YFSETQ in the germline V gene. V was shortened by 0 bases and J by 8 bases, with 11 bases between the two germline ends. This CDR3 is built from 13 residues. The CDR3 bases are TGCGCCAGCAGCTTGGTAGGCGGCAGCGAAGCTTTCTTT. Amino acids: CASSLVGGSEAFF.

The chain recombines TRBV4-1 with TRBJ2-2; tentatively, D is TRBD2 (6 bases). Germline lookup yields CDR1 MGHRA and CDR2 YSYEKL. V lost 1 base and J lost 5, with 20 bases in between. The CDR3 has 18 amino acids. CDR3 coding DNA: TGCGCCAGCAGCCAAGGCCCTGGGAACGCCGCGGGAACCGGGGAGCTGTTTTTT. The encoded protein is CASSQGPGNAAGTGELFF.

The chain employs TRBV7-9 and TRBJ2-5; 12 bases match TRBD2. The CDR3 contains 15 residues. V dropped 5 bases and J dropped 4; count of bases not matched to a gene: 5. The germline V gene encodes CDR1 SEHNR and CDR2 FQNEAQ (reference sequence). The chain's CDR3 is CASSRATSGRETQYF. The CDR3 DNA reads TGTGCCAGCAGCAGGGCGACTAGCGGGAGAGAGACCCAGTACTTC.

This clone was seen a few times. Distinct nucleotide sequences in the sample also encode this CDR3. The chain couples TRBV2 to TRBJ1-5; tentatively, D is TRBD1 (5 bases). V was shortened by 5 bases and J by 4 bases, with 9 bases between the two germline ends. Germline V gene lookup returns CDR1 SNHLY and CDR2 FYNNEI. The CDR3 has 13 residues. The CDR3 region is CASSRDSNQPQHF. CDR3 DNA: TGTGCCAGCAGTAGGGACTCTAATCAGCCCCAGCATTTT.